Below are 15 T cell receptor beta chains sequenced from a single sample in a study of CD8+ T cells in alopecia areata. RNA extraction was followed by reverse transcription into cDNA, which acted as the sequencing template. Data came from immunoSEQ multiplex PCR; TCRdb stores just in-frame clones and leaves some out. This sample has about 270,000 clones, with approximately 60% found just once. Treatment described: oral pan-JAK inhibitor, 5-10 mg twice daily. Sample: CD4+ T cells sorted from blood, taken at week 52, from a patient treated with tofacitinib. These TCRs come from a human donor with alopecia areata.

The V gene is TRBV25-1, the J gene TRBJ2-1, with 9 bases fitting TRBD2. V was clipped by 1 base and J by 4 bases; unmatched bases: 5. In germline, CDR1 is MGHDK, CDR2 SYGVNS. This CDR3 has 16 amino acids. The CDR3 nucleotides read TGTGCCAGCAGTGAATTCCTAGCGGGGACATACAATGAGCAGTTCTTC. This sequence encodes CASSEFLAGTYNEQFF.

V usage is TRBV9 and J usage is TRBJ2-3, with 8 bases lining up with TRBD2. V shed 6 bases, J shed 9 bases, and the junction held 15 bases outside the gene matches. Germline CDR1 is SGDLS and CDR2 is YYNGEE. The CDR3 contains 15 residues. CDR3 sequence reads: CASTLGLAGSETQYF. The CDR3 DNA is TGTGCCAGCACCCTCGGGTTAGCGGGGAGTGAGACGCAGTATTTT.

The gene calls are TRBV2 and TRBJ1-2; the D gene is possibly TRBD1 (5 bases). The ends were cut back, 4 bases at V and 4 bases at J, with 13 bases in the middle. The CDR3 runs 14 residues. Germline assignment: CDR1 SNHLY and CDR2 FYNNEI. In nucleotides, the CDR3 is TGTGCCAGCAGTGCTATCGCAGGGAGCTATGGCTACACCTTC. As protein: CASSAIAGSYGYTF.

The CDR3 loop reads CASSPKDVQAGELFF. Written as DNA, the CDR3 is TGTGCCAGCAGCCCCAAGGATGTTCAGGCCGGGGAGCTGTTTTTT. The V call is TRBV11-2, the J call TRBJ2-2; no definite D call. This CDR3 spans 15 amino acids. V dropped 5 bases and J dropped 6 bases, with 16 bases sitting between them. Germline CDR1 and CDR2: SGHAT and FQNNGV.

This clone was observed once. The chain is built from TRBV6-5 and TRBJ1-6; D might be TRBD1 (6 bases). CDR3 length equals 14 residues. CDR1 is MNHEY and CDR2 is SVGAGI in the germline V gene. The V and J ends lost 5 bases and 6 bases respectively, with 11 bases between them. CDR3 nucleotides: TGTGCCAGCAGTCCACCGGACAGTAATTCACCCCTCCACTTT. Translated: CASSPPDSNSPLHF.

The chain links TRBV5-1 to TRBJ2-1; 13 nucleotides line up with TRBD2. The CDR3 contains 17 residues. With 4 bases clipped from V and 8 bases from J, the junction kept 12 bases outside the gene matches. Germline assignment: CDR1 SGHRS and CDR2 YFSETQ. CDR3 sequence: CASSGILAGGPSDEQFF. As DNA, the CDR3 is TGCGCCAGCAGCGGAATACTAGCGGGGGGGCCGTCCGATGAGCAGTTCTTC.

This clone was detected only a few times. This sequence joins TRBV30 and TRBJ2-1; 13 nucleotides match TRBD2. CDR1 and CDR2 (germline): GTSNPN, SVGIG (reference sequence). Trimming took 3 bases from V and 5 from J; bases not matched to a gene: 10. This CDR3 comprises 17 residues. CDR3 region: CAWSLPPLAGGNNEQFF. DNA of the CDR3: TGTGCCTGGAGCCTACCCCCACTAGCGGGGGGGAACAATGAGCAGTTCTTC.

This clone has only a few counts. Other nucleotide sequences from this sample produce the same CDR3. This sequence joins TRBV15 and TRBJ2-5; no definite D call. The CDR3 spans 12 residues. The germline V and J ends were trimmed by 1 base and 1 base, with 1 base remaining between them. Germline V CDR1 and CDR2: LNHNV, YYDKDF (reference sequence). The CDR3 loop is CATSRVQETQYF. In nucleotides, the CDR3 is TGTGCCACCAGCAGAGTCCAAGAGACCCAGTACTTC.

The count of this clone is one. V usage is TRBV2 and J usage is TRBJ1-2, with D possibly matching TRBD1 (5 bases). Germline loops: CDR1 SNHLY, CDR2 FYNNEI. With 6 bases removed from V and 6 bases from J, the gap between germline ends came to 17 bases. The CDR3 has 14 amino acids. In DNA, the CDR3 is TGTGCCAGCAGCGCGGGACGGTCTGGGGATGGCTACACCTTC. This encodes CASSAGRSGDGYTF.

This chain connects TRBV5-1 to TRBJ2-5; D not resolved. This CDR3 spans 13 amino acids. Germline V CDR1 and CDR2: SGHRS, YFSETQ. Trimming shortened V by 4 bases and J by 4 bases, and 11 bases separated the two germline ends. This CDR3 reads CASSVRRTETQYF. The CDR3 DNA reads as TGCGCCAGCAGCGTCAGGAGAACAGAGACCCAGTACTTC.

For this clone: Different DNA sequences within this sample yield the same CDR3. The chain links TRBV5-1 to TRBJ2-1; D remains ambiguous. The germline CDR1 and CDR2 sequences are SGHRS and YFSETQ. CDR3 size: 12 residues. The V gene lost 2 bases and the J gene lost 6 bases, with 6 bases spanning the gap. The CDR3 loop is CASSLPGNEQFF. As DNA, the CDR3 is TGCGCCAGCAGCTTACCGGGCAATGAGCAGTTCTTC.

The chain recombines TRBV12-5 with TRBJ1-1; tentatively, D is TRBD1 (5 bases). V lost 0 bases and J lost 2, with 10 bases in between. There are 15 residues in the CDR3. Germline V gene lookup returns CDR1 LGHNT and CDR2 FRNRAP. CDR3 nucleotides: TGTGCTAGTGGTTTGGTAGGGGTGGTTAACACTGAAGCTTTCTTT. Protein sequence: CASGLVGVVNTEAFF. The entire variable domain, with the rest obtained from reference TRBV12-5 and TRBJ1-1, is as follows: DARVTQTPRHKVTEMGQEVTMRCQPILGHNTVFWYRQTMMQGLELLAYFRNRAPLDDSGMPKDRFSAEMPDATLATLKIQPSEPRDSAVYFCASGLVGVVNTEAFFGQGTRLTVV.

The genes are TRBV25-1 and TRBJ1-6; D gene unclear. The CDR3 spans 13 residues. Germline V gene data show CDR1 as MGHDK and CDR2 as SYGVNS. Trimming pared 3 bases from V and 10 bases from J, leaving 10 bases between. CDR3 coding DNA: TGTGCCAGCAGTGAGAGGGCCCGGTCACCCCTCCACTTT. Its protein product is CASSERARSPLHF. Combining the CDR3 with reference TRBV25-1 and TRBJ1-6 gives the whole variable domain EADIYQTPRYLVIGTGKKITLECSQTMGHDKMYWYQQDPGMELHLIHYSYGVNSTEKGDLSSESTVSRIRTEHFPLTLESARPSHTSQYLCASSERARSPLHFGNGTRLTVT.

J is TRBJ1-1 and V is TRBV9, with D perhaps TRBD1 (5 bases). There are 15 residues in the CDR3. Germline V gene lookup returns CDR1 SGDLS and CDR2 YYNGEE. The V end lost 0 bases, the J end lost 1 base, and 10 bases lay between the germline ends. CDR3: CASSVALGANTEAFF. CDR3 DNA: TGTGCCAGCAGCGTAGCTCTAGGGGCGAACACTGAAGCTTTCTTT.

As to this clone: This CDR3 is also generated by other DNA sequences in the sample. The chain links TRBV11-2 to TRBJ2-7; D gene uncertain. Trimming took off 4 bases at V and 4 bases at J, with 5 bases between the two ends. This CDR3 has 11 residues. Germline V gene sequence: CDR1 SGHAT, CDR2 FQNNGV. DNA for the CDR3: TGTGCCAGCAGCTCTTTATACGAGCAGTACTTC. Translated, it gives CASSSLYEQYF.